The sequence of this TCR beta chain was determined in a study of blood T cell repertoires in COVID-19. Method: immunoSEQ multiplex PCR; TCRdb's copy keeps in-frame clones and lacks some. The sample holds around 200,000 clones, 80% to 90% seen once. J gave up 3 bases and V 1 base, and 12 bases lay outside the gene matches. This CDR3 has 18 amino acids. In germline, CDR1 is KGHSH, CDR2 LQKENI. The sample consisted of PBMCs or T cells enriched from blood (not recorded which). The chain combines TRBV18 with TRBJ1-5, with 7 bases that match TRBD1. The sequence came from a woman aged 40-49 years with acute COVID-19. The CDR3 coding sequence is TGTGCCAGCTCACCACAGGAAACAGGGGAGGCGGTCAATCAGCCCCAGCATTTT. Its translation: CASSPQETGEAVNQPQHF.